The 21 T cell receptor beta chains in this list originate from one sample, sequenced in a study of radiation and T cells in renal cell carcinoma. The method was immunoSEQ multiplex PCR; TCRdb's version includes in-frame clones alone and lacks a portion of them. Among roughly 86,000 clones listed, about 85% were seen once. Time point specified: blood 4 weeks post-SBRT, at nephrectomy. Treatment reported: 15 Gy SBRT to primary tumor, nephrectomy 4 weeks later. The sample was blood, taken from a patient whose treatment included radiotherapy and nephrectomy. These receptors all come from a man between 45 and 60 years old with renal cell carcinoma.

This rearrangement joins TRBV30 to TRBJ2-1, with 9 bases lining up with TRBD2. This CDR3 contains 15 residues. V gave up 2 bases and J gave up 0 bases; unmatched junction bases: 2. Looked up from germline, CDR1 is GTSNPN and CDR2 is SVGIG (reference sequence). CDR3 sequence (DNA): TGTGCCTGGAGTCTAGCGGGGAGCTCCTACAATGAGCAGTTCTTC. Its translation: CAWSLAGSSYNEQFF.

The chain uses TRBV5-1 and TRBJ2-3; D is unresolved. Germline CDR1 is SGHRS and CDR2 is YFSETQ. CDR3 length: 14 residues. Trimming cost V 0 bases and J 6 bases, with 11 bases left between them. The CDR3 nucleotides are TGCGCCAGCAGCTTGGATTCCCAAGAGGATACGCAGTATTTT. Protein product: CASSLDSQEDTQYF.

The rearrangement links TRBV5-1 to TRBJ2-3, with 8 nucleotides matching TRBD2. Germline V gives CDR1 SGHRS, CDR2 YFSETQ. This CDR3 region has 15 residues. With V trimmed by 6 bases and J by 4 bases, 10 bases remained unmatched. CDR3 nucleotide sequence: TGCGCCAGCAACCCAAGCGGGAGAGCTGCAGATACGCAGTATTTT. This gives the protein CASNPSGRAADTQYF.

The chain is built from TRBV10-3 and TRBJ1-2; D ambiguous. The CDR3 has 13 amino acids. Trimming pared 3 bases from V and 8 bases from J, leaving 13 bases between. Germline CDR1 ENHRY, CDR2 SYGVKD. The CDR3 region is CAISEGGEGGYTF. In DNA form, the CDR3 reads TGTGCCATCAGTGAAGGTGGGGAAGGAGGCTACACCTTC.

The DNA for the CDR3 is TGTGCCAGCAGCTTGGTTGGGGCTTGGCAGACCCAGTACTTC. Encoded protein: CASSLVGAWQTQYF. The rearrangement joins TRBV5-4 to TRBJ2-5; perhaps TRBD1 as D (5 bases). Trimming took 0 bases from V and 6 from J, leaving 12 bases between them. The CDR3 consists of 14 residues. The germline V gene encodes CDR1 SGHNT and CDR2 YYREEE (reference sequence). Variable domain in full (rest from reference TRBV5-4 and TRBJ2-5): ETGVTQSPTHLIKTRGQQVTLRCSSQSGHNTVSWYQQALGQGPQFIFQYYREEENGRGNFPPRFSGLQFPNYSSELNVNALELDDSALYLCASSLVGAWQTQYFGPGTRLLVL.

The chain joins TRBV10-3 to TRBJ2-1; TRBD1 matches 8 bases. The CDR3 extends over 16 amino acids. Losses at the gene ends were 0 bases for V and 5 bases for J; bases not matched to a gene: 6. From germline, CDR1 is ENHRY and CDR2 SYGVKD. CDR3: CAISESPTGENNEQFF. The CDR3 DNA is TGTGCCATCAGTGAGTCGCCGACAGGGGAAAACAATGAGCAGTTCTTC.

This clone was seen just once. A read error may produce the germline difference seen at one junction end. This chain connects TRBV9 to TRBJ2-5; 13 bases agree with TRBD2. CDR1 and CDR2 (germline): SGDLS, YYNGEE. CDR3 length: 17 amino acids. The CDR3 sequence is CASSHPGTSGIQEAQYF. The CDR3 DNA follows: TGTGCCAGCAGCCACCCCGGGACTAGCGGGATTCAAGAGGCCCAGTACTTC.

In this sample, this clone turned up a few times. The chain is built from TRBV27 and TRBJ1-2; D perhaps matches TRBD1 (6 bases). The CDR3 extends over 14 amino acids. V gave up 5 bases and J gave up 4 bases, with 14 bases separating them. CDR1 MNHEY and CDR2 SMNVEV come from the germline V gene (reference sequence). This CDR3 reads CASSLQGKGYGYTF. CDR3 coding DNA: TGTGCCAGCAGTCTCCAGGGGAAAGGCTATGGCTACACCTTC.

The chain joins TRBV7-3 to TRBJ2-1; D is ambiguous. The germline V gene encodes CDR1 SGHTA and CDR2 FQGTGA. This CDR3 has 13 residues. Trimming shortened V by 3 bases and J by 9 bases, and 12 bases separated the two germline ends. The CDR3 sequence: CASSLSNYGEQFF. In DNA, the CDR3 is TGTGCCAGCAGCTTGAGTAACTACGGTGAGCAGTTCTTC.

V is TRBV28 and J is TRBJ1-2; unclear D gene. Per the germline V gene, CDR1 is MDHEN and CDR2 is SYDVKM. V gave up 7 bases and J gave up 6 bases, with 12 bases separating them. The CDR3 spans 12 residues. CDR3 DNA: TGTGCCAGCACCACTGTGCCAGATGGCTACACCTTC. Its protein product is CASTTVPDGYTF.

The rearrangement uses TRBV5-1 and TRBJ1-2; a possible D gene is TRBD1 (6 bases). The V gene lost 1 base and the J gene lost 2 bases, with 9 bases spanning the gap. There are 14 residues in the CDR3. Germline-derived CDR1 and CDR2 are SGHRS and YFSETQ. The CDR3 loop is CASSLPGQNYGYTF. CDR3 in DNA: TGCGCCAGCAGCTTGCCTGGACAGAACTATGGCTACACCTTC.

The chain uses TRBV5-1 and TRBJ1-4, with 7 bases identical to TRBD1. V gave up 5 bases and J gave up 3 bases; unmatched junction bases: 7. The CDR3 is 15 amino acids. CDR1 is SGHRS and CDR2 is YFSETQ in the germline V gene. CDR3 sequence reads: CASSDQGVPNEKLFF. The CDR3 nucleotides are TGCGCCAGCAGTGATCAGGGGGTACCTAATGAAAAACTGTTTTTT.

The chain recombines TRBV9 with TRBJ2-3, with D unresolved. This CDR3 region has 14 residues. The germline gives CDR1 SGDLS, CDR2 YYNGEE. The V and J ends lost 0 bases and 4 bases respectively, with 9 bases between them. CDR3 residues: CASSVGGLADTQYF. CDR3 DNA sequence: TGTGCCAGCAGCGTAGGGGGTTTGGCAGATACGCAGTATTTT.

The chain links TRBV6-6 to TRBJ2-1, with 10 bases aligning to TRBD2. The CDR3 has 16 amino acids. Unmatched junction bases numbered 9, after V lost 8 bases and J lost 2 bases. The germline gives CDR1 MNHNY, CDR2 SVGAGI (reference sequence). The CDR3 sequence: CASVPLLAGAYNEQFF. The CDR3 DNA sequence: TGTGCCAGCGTGCCTCTGCTAGCGGGAGCCTACAATGAGCAGTTCTTC.

The J gene is TRBJ2-7, the V gene TRBV6-1; no clear D. CDR3 length: 12 amino acids. The V and J ends lost 7 bases and 2 bases respectively, with 9 bases between them. CDR1 MNHNS and CDR2 SASEGT come from the germline V gene. CDR3 coding DNA: TGTGCCAGCAAAGACCAGACCTACGAGCAGTACTTC. It yields the protein CASKDQTYEQYF.

The V and J genes are TRBV5-5 and TRBJ1-2; TRBD1 matches 10 bases. With 0 bases clipped from V and 6 bases from J, the junction kept 8 bases outside the gene matches. This CDR3 spans 16 amino acids. In germline, CDR1 is SGHKS, CDR2 YYEKEE (reference sequence). The CDR3 spells CASSLVGGQGLNGYTF. The CDR3 DNA reads TGTGCCAGCAGCTTGGTGGGGGGACAGGGGTTAAATGGCTACACCTTC.

The chain couples TRBV2 to TRBJ2-1; D is unclear. V dropped 5 bases and J dropped 8 bases, with 10 bases sitting between them. The CDR3 covers 12 residues. Looked up from germline, CDR1 is SNHLY and CDR2 is FYNNEI. The CDR3 nucleotides are TGTGCCAGCAGTAATGTGGGCGATGAGCAGTTCTTC. Its protein is CASSNVGDEQFF.

This clone has only a few counts. This chain links TRBV6-5 with TRBJ2-7; the D gene is possibly TRBD1 (5 bases). The CDR3 runs to 13 residues. Trimming cost V 3 bases and J 7 bases, with 13 bases left between them. Germline-derived CDR1 and CDR2 are MNHEY and SVGAGI. The DNA of the CDR3 is TGTGCCAGCAGTTATAGGGGTCTGGGGGAGCAGTACTTC. This translates into CASSYRGLGEQYF.

The J gene is TRBJ1-1, the V gene TRBV2; 9 bases align to TRBD1. Germline trimming cut 2 bases from V and 2 bases from J; bases unmatched to any gene: 3. The CDR3 is 15 residues long. Germline V gene sequence: CDR1 SNHLY, CDR2 FYNNEI. CDR3 sequence reads: CASSELGQGNTEAFF. Written as DNA, the CDR3 is TGTGCCAGCAGTGAATTGGGACAGGGAAACACTGAAGCTTTCTTT.

The rearrangement links TRBV19 to TRBJ2-2, with D perhaps matching TRBD2 (5 bases). V was shortened by 5 bases and J by 5 bases, with 12 bases between the two germline ends. This CDR3 contains 14 residues. Germline CDR1 reads LNHDA; CDR2 reads SQIVND (reference sequence). The CDR3 DNA reads as TGTGCCAGTAGTTCCGGGGTGGATACCGGGGAGCTGTTTTTT. Translation gives CASSSGVDTGELFF.

This chain uses TRBV6-4 with TRBJ2-5, with D uncertain. Germline V gene lookup returns CDR1 MRHNA and CDR2 SNTAGT. V lost 3 bases, J lost 7 bases, and 12 bases lay in between. This CDR3 has 13 amino acids. CDR3 sequence (DNA): TGTGCCAGCAGTGAGGAAGCGTGGGGGACCCAGTACTTC. Translating it yields CASSEEAWGTQYF.